This T cell receptor (beta chain) was retrieved from a study of OX40 agonist ivuxolimab in advanced cancers. Generated by immunoSEQ multiplex PCR, the TCRdb table keeps only in-frame clones and is missing some. The sample lists around 50,000 clones, 65% to 85% occurring once. Germline V gene lookup returns CDR1 MNHEY and CDR2 SMNVEV (reference sequence). V shed 0 bases, J shed 9 bases, and the junction held 12 bases outside the gene matches. CDR3 size: 17 residues. Study-wide results and limits: In a subset of nonresponders, normalized T-cell clonal expansion was also low. Partial responders receiving 0.1-3.0 mg/kg showed among the lowest clonal expansion. The average count of expanded clones was higher among CD8+ T cells than among CD4+. The CD4+ and CD8+ T cells in the blood had expanded clonally by week 6 at 0.1 to 3.0 mg/kg.

About this clone itself: Its matching antigen is unknown.

The chain uses TRBV27 and TRBJ1-1, with 11 nucleotides matching TRBD1. The sample was CD4+ or CD8+ T cells sorted from blood, taken in a trial of the OX40 agonist ivuxolimab. This clonotype was obtained from an adult with an advanced solid tumor such as melanoma, head and neck, liver or kidney cancer. The CDR3 DNA is TGTGCCAGCAGTTTATCATTAACCGGGAGGGACAGGGGGAAAGCTTTCTTT. It is translated as CASSLSLTGRDRGKAFF.